These 20 T cell receptor beta chains share one sample of origin, sequenced in a study of vaccination effects on CD4 cells after COVID-19. Antigens of these TCRs are unknown. Clones were sequenced by immunoSEQ multiplex PCR, and TCRdb holds only the in-frame ones, with some missing. The sample has 20,000 to 30,000 clones, about 77% seen once; the top ten hold about a fifth. Ahead of sequencing, the ViraFEST assay grew antigen-specific CD4+ T cells using viral peptide pools. Following 10 days of culture, CD4+ T cells were isolated. A PCR test confirmed that the person had SARS-CoV-2 infection between March and December 2020. This specimen consisted of CD4+ T cells from PBMCs cultured with HCoV-NL63 spike peptides, obtained before COVID-19 vaccination. The receptors were sampled from a human donor who had a prior SARS-CoV-2 infection.

V and J are TRBV7-3 and TRBJ2-2; D gene ambiguous. The CDR3 sequence is 15 residues long. Trimming left V 3 bases short and J 8 bases short, with 16 bases between. The germline V gene has CDR1 SGHTA and CDR2 FQGTGA. CDR3 region: CASSFGPYAGGELFF. CDR3 sequence (DNA): TGTGCCAGCAGCTTTGGACCCTATGCAGGAGGGGAGCTGTTTTTT.

This clone has just one count. The chain uses TRBV11-3 and TRBJ2-5; D remains unclear. The germline CDR1 and CDR2 sequences are SGHNT and YENEEA. Trimming took off 1 base at V and 4 bases at J, with 19 bases between the two ends. The CDR3 is made up of 17 amino acids. The CDR3 loop reads CASSLVAGPGLGETQYF. CDR3 nucleotide sequence: TGTGCCAGCAGCTTAGTTGCCGGACCCGGATTGGGAGAGACCCAGTACTTC. Full variable domain (remainder filled in from reference TRBV11-3 and TRBJ2-5): EAGVVQSPRYKIIEKKQPVAFWCNPISGHNTLYWYLQNLGQGPELLIRYENEEAVDDSQLPKDRFSAERLKGVDSTLKIQPAELGDSAVYLCASSLVAGPGLGETQYFGPGTRLLVL.

V usage is TRBV28 and J usage is TRBJ2-7; 15 nucleotides match TRBD2. The CDR3 spans 17 residues. J gave up 0 bases and V 5 bases, and 5 bases lay outside the gene matches. Germline CDR1 reads MDHEN; CDR2 reads SYDVKM. CDR3 residues: CASSPGTSGGPSYEQYF. The CDR3 DNA reads TGTGCCAGCAGTCCAGGGACTAGCGGGGGGCCCTCCTACGAGCAGTACTTC. Full variable domain (outside the CDR3, taken from reference TRBV28 and TRBJ2-7): DVKVTQSSRYLVKRTGEKVFLECVQDMDHENMFWYRQDPGLGLRLIYFSYDVKMKEKGDIPEGYSVSREKKERFSLILESASTNQTSMYLCASSPGTSGGPSYEQYFGPGTRLTVT.

This rearrangement joins TRBV5-5 to TRBJ2-2; D remains ambiguous. The germline gives CDR1 SGHKS, CDR2 YYEKEE (reference sequence). The V end was cut by 2 bases, the J end by 1 base, with 6 bases between. The CDR3 has 14 amino acids. The CDR3 is CASSFGLNTGELFF. CDR3 sequence (DNA): TGTGCCAGCAGCTTCGGCTTGAACACCGGGGAGCTGTTTTTT.

V is TRBV10-1 and J is TRBJ1-1; D gene unclear. CDR3 length: 15 residues. Trimming took 7 bases from V and 1 from J, leaving 16 bases between them. Germline values: CDR1 WNHNN, CDR2 SYGVQD (reference sequence). CDR3 nucleotides: TGCGCCAGCACGTGGTCCGCGGAACCGAACACTGAAGCTTTCTTT. Its protein is CASTWSAEPNTEAFF.

This chain joins TRBV13 and TRBJ2-3; D possibly corresponds to TRBD2 (6 bases). V dropped 3 bases and J dropped 3 bases, with 7 bases sitting between them. Per germline, CDR1 PRHDT and CDR2 FYEKMQ (reference sequence). The CDR3 is 13 residues long. CDR3 DNA: TGTGCCAGCAGCTTGGCGGGGACAGATACGCAGTATTTT. Its protein is CASSLAGTDTQYF.

The chain employs TRBV18 and TRBJ1-2, with D maybe TRBD1 (5 bases). The CDR3 runs to 15 residues. V was cut by 1 base and J by 4 bases, with 13 bases left in between. Germline V gene lookup returns CDR1 KGHSH and CDR2 LQKENI. The CDR3 is CASSPRNQGRYGYTF. The CDR3 DNA reads TGTGCCAGCTCACCACGTAACCAGGGTCGCTATGGCTACACCTTC.

This chain connects TRBV28 to TRBJ1-2; 7 positions agree with TRBD1. The V gene's germline CDR1 is MDHEN and CDR2 SYDVKM. Germline trimming cut 6 bases from V and 5 bases from J; bases unmatched to any gene: 12. This CDR3 has 15 amino acids. CDR3 in DNA: TGTGCCAGCAGCACCGGGACAGTTTTTCCATATGGCTACACCTTC. It yields the protein CASSTGTVFPYGYTF.

This chain links TRBV6-5 with TRBJ2-1; unclear D gene. Germline-derived CDR1 and CDR2 are MNHEY and SVGAGI. The CDR3 is 15 residues long. V was trimmed by 5 bases and J by 1 base, leaving 12 bases between them. CDR3 DNA: TGTGCCAGCAGTAACACTTTCCAGTCCTACAATGAGCAGTTCTTC. It yields the protein CASSNTFQSYNEQFF.

The chain has TRBV2 and TRBJ1-2, with D perhaps TRBD1 (5 bases). Per germline, CDR1 SNHLY and CDR2 FYNNEI. This CDR3 contains 16 residues. V was cut by 2 bases and J by 5 bases, with 18 bases left in between. CDR3 DNA sequence: TGTGCCAGCAGTGAACCCCTCGGGGGTATTCCTTATGGCTACACCTTC. This encodes CASSEPLGGIPYGYTF.

V and J are TRBV3-1 (or the pseudogene TRBV3-2) and TRBJ2-3; 8 bases are a match to TRBD2. V shed 4 bases, J shed 3 bases, and the junction held 12 bases outside the gene matches. The CDR3 has 17 amino acids. The germline V gene has CDR1 LGHDT and CDR2 YNNKEL (reference sequence). The CDR3 is CASSRGKAGGRTDTQYF. CDR3 bases: TGTGCCAGCAGCCGTGGGAAGGCGGGGGGAAGGACAGATACGCAGTATTTT.

This clone was counted once. V and J are TRBV6-2 or TRBV6-3 and TRBJ2-7; 8 positions match TRBD2. Germline V CDR1 and CDR2: MNHEY, SVGEGT. This CDR3 comprises 15 residues. With V trimmed by 5 bases and J by 3 bases, 9 bases remained unmatched. The CDR3 sequence: CASSRAGASSYEQYF. CDR3 in DNA: TGTGCCAGCAGTCGAGCGGGGGCCTCGAGCTACGAGCAGTACTTC.

This chain joins TRBV6-5 and TRBJ1-1; TRBD1 might be the D (5 bases). The CDR3 spans 15 residues. The V gene's germline CDR1 is MNHEY and CDR2 SVGAGI. V dropped 6 bases and J dropped 4 bases, with 18 bases sitting between them. The DNA of the CDR3 is TGTGCCAGCAGGGACCTAAGAGCGCAGGGCACTGAAGCTTTCTTT. It translates to CASRDLRAQGTEAFF.

This clone was found once. V and J are TRBV29-1 and TRBJ2-5; D might be TRBD1 (5 bases). Germline lookup yields CDR1 SQVTM and CDR2 ANQGSEA. V lost 7 bases, J lost 5 bases, and 20 bases lay in between. The CDR3 contains 14 residues. The CDR3 DNA reads as TGCAGCGGCAGGGTTGTCGGCGTCGGCGAGACCCAGTACTTC. It specifies CSGRVVGVGETQYF.

The chain recombines TRBV14 with TRBJ2-5; 8 bases map to TRBD2. The V gene's germline CDR1 is SGHDN and CDR2 FVKESK. Trimming took 0 bases from V and 2 from J; bases not matched to a gene: 8. The CDR3 extends over 17 amino acids. The CDR3 protein is CASSQDMPRGGQETQYF. CDR3 in DNA: TGTGCCAGCAGCCAAGATATGCCGCGCGGGGGGCAAGAGACCCAGTACTTC. Combining the CDR3 with reference TRBV14 and TRBJ2-5 gives the whole variable domain EAGVTQFPSHSVIEKGQTVTLRCDPISGHDNLYWYRRVMGKEIKFLLHFVKESKQDESGMPNNRFLAERTGGTYSTLKVQPAELEDSGVYFCASSQDMPRGGQETQYFGPGTRLLVL.

This chain connects TRBV6-5 to TRBJ2-2; 7 positions agree with TRBD1. CDR1 is MNHEY and CDR2 is SVGAGI in the germline V gene. This CDR3 is 15 amino acids long. Germline trimming cut 3 bases from V and 5 bases from J; bases unmatched to any gene: 6. The CDR3 DNA is TGTGCCAGCAGTTATACCAGGGGGATAACCGGGGAGCTGTTTTTT. This translates into CASSYTRGITGELFF.

The rearrangement uses TRBV5-3 and TRBJ2-3; D is unresolved. TRBV5-3 is recorded as an ORF, its role being uncertain. The CDR3 is 17 amino acids. The V and J ends lost 4 bases and 0 bases respectively, with 18 bases between them. DNA for the CDR3: TGTGCCAGAAGCCTCCTGAAGCGAAACCCTAGCACAGATACGCAGTATTTT. Protein sequence: CARSLLKRNPSTDTQYF.

This clone was seen only once. J is TRBJ2-3 and V is TRBV7-3; TRBD2 matches at 13 bases. V lost 5 bases and J lost 2; bases outside the gene matches: 4. CDR1 and CDR2 (germline): SGHTA, FQGTGA. CDR3 length equals 16 residues. CDR3 bases: TGTGCCAGCAGCCTGGGACTAGCGGGAACCACAGATACGCAGTATTTT. Translated, it gives CASSLGLAGTTDTQYF.

The chain joins TRBV21-1 to TRBJ2-7; the table's D call, TRBD2, was not checked against the DNA. TRBV21-1 is termed a pseudogene. The CDR3 has 16 amino acids. Here the CDR3 reads CASSKGRAGGPHEQYF. CDR3 nucleotide sequence: TGTGCCAGCAGCAAAGGTCGAGCGGGAGGGCCGCACGAGCAGTACTTC.

This sequence joins TRBV7-3 and TRBJ2-1, with 8 bases matching TRBD2. CDR3 length equals 13 residues. The V and J ends lost 5 bases and 15 bases, in that order; junction bases with no gene match: 12. The germline V gene has CDR1 SGHTA and CDR2 FQGTGA. The CDR3 is CASSPYERGRVFF. CDR3 sequence (DNA): TGTGCCAGCAGCCCCTATGAGCGGGGGAGGGTGTTCTTC.